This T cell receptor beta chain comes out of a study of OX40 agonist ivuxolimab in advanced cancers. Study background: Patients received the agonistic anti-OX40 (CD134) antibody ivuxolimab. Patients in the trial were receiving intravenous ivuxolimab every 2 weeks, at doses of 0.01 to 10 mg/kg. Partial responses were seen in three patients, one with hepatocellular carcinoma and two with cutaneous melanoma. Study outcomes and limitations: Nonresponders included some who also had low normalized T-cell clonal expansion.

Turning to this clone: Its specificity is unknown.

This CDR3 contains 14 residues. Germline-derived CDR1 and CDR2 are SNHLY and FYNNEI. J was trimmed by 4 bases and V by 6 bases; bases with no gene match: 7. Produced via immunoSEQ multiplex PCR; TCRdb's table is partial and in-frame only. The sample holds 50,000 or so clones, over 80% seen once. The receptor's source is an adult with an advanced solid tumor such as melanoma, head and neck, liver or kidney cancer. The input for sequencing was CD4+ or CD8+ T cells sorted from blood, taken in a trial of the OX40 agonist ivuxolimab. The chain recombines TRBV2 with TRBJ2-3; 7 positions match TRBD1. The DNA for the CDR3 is TGTGCCAGCAGGGATGACAGGGTTGCAGATACGCAGTATTTT. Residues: CASRDDRVADTQYF.